Shown below are 20 T cell receptor beta chains from a single sample sequenced in a study of blood T cell repertoires in COVID-19. The method was immunoSEQ multiplex PCR; TCRdb's version includes in-frame clones alone and lacks a portion of them. This sample has some 490,000 clones; 70% to 90% occur once, and the top ten carry around 8%. Sample: PBMCs or T cells enriched from blood (not recorded which). Source of these receptors: a woman aged 55-75 years who had recovered from COVID-19.

The rearrangement uses TRBV3-1 (or the pseudogene TRBV3-2) and TRBJ1-2; a weak D match, TRBD1 (6 bases). V was pared by 4 bases and J by 1 base, with 13 bases between. Germline V gene lookup returns CDR1 LGHDT and CDR2 YNNKEL (reference sequence). The CDR3 loop spans 15 amino acids. CDR3 protein: CASSRGQSFNYGYTF. In DNA form, the CDR3 reads TGTGCCAGCAGCCGCGGACAGTCATTTAACTATGGCTACACCTTC.

J is TRBJ1-2 and V is TRBV5-5, with D maybe TRBD1 (6 bases). Trimming cost V 0 bases and J 9 bases, with 18 bases left between them. This CDR3 region has 15 residues. The V gene's germline CDR1 is SGHKS and CDR2 YYEKEE (reference sequence). The CDR3 bases are TGTGCCAGCAGCTTGGAAGGGGCAGGGGCTTTTCGCTACACCTTC. It translates to CASSLEGAGAFRYTF.

The genes are TRBV4-1 and TRBJ2-5; 8 bases map to TRBD2. J lost 2 bases, V lost 0 bases, and 8 bases had no gene match. This CDR3 has 17 residues. CDR1 and CDR2 from the germline V gene are MGHRA and YSYEKL. This chain's CDR3 is CASSQDRSGGVQETQYF. In DNA form, the CDR3 reads TGCGCCAGCAGCCAAGATCGGAGCGGGGGAGTTCAAGAGACCCAGTACTTC.

The genes are TRBV3-1 (or the pseudogene TRBV3-2) and TRBJ1-5, with D uncertain. V shed 1 base and J shed 1 base, with 8 bases lying between them. The CDR3 length is 15 residues. Germline values: CDR1 LGHDT, CDR2 YNNKEL (reference sequence). CDR3 coding DNA: TGTGCCAGCAGCCAAGGGTCCCGGAGCAATCAGCCCCAGCATTTT. It yields the protein CASSQGSRSNQPQHF.

The chain recombines TRBV18 with TRBJ1-2; 8 bases fit TRBD1. This CDR3 is 16 amino acids long. CDR1 is KGHSH and CDR2 is LQKENI in the germline V gene. Trimming removed 6 bases from V and 1 base from J; junction bases left unmatched: 10. The chain's CDR3 is CASSPAGTGLNYGYTF. CDR3 in DNA: TGTGCCAGCTCCCCCGCCGGGACAGGACTTAACTATGGCTACACCTTC.

The gene calls are TRBV5-4 and TRBJ1-1, with 9 bases that match TRBD1. Germline CDR1 and CDR2: SGHNT and YYREEE (reference sequence). V dropped 5 bases and J dropped 5; count of bases not matched to a gene: 10. The CDR3 has 15 amino acids. CDR3 region: CASSYAGTGYTEAFF. The CDR3 coding sequence is TGTGCCAGCAGTTATGCCGGGACAGGGTATACTGAAGCTTTCTTT. The full variable domain, completed using reference TRBV5-4 and TRBJ1-1, is ETGVTQSPTHLIKTRGQQVTLRCSSQSGHNTVSWYQQALGQGPQFIFQYYREEENGRGNFPPRFSGLQFPNYSSELNVNALELDDSALYLCASSYAGTGYTEAFFGQGTRLTVV.

This clone has only one observation. The chain has TRBV29-1 and TRBJ2-1, with 7 bases fitting TRBD1. With V trimmed by 7 bases and J by 5 bases, 14 bases remained unmatched. CDR1 is SQVTM and CDR2 is ANQGSEA in the germline V gene. CDR3 length: 15 amino acids. In DNA form, the CDR3 reads TGCAGCGCCGTCAACCCGGGACAGAATAACAATGAGCAGTTCTTC. It specifies CSAVNPGQNNNEQFF.

This clone has only one observation. CDR3 coding DNA: TGCGCCAGCAGCTTGGAGGCAGGGATCAATGAGCAGTTCTTC. This gives the protein CASSLEAGINEQFF. The chain recombines TRBV5-1 with TRBJ2-1, with a possible D match to TRBD1 (5 bases). The V gene lost 0 bases and the J gene lost 6 bases, with 10 bases spanning the gap. The V gene's germline CDR1 is SGHRS and CDR2 YFSETQ. The CDR3 length is 14 residues.

This chain connects TRBV9 to TRBJ2-7; unclear D gene. V dropped 0 bases and J dropped 0 bases, with 7 bases sitting between them. CDR3 length: 14 amino acids. The germline V gene encodes CDR1 SGDLS and CDR2 YYNGEE. The DNA for the CDR3 is TGTGCCAGCAGCGTAGCCAGTTACTCCTACGAGCAGTACTTC. It codes for CASSVASYSYEQYF.

This clone was recorded once. The chain employs TRBV10-2 and TRBJ1-2; TRBD1 matches 9 bases. Germline values: CDR1 WSHSY, CDR2 SAAADI. This CDR3 is 15 amino acids long. V trimming: 5 bases; J trimming: 7 bases; junction bases outside the gene matches: 11. CDR3 coding DNA: TGCGCCAGCAGTCCCTCCCCCTCGACAGGGGGTGGCTACACCTTC. It specifies CASSPSPSTGGGYTF.

This clone came up a few times. The chain employs TRBV19 and TRBJ1-2; no firm D call. CDR3 length equals 15 residues. Germline V gives CDR1 LNHDA, CDR2 SQIVND (reference sequence). V was shortened by 6 bases and J by 3 bases, with 17 bases between the two germline ends. The CDR3 DNA sequence: TGTGCCAGTAGCTCCTCCTCGAAGGCGGACTATGGCTACACCTTC. Translation: CASSSSSKADYGYTF.

The chain has TRBV4-1 and TRBJ1-1; 11 bases are a match to TRBD1. The CDR3 runs 14 residues. Germline values: CDR1 MGHRA, CDR2 YSYEKL. With V trimmed by 4 bases and J by 4 bases, 2 bases remained unmatched. In nucleotides, the CDR3 is TGCGCCAGCAGCCGGACAGGGGGCGGCACTGAAGCTTTCTTT. Translating gives CASSRTGGGTEAFF.

The chain uses TRBV3-1 (or the pseudogene TRBV3-2) and TRBJ2-5; 9 positions agree with TRBD1. This CDR3 region has 17 residues. Germline V lookup: CDR1 LGHDT, CDR2 YNNKEL (reference sequence). The trim removed 1 base at V and 3 bases at J, leaving 9 bases unmatched. The CDR3 DNA follows: TGTGCCAGCAGCCAAGCTAAGACAGGGGGATCAAAAGAGACCCAGTACTTC. Amino acids: CASSQAKTGGSKETQYF.

The J gene is TRBJ1-4, the V gene TRBV4-1; maybe TRBD1 (5 bases). The CDR3 has 19 amino acids. CDR1 MGHRA and CDR2 YSYEKL come from the germline V gene. The V end lost 1 base, the J end lost 0 bases, and 18 bases lay between the germline ends. The CDR3: CASSQGGVGQTSTNEKLFF. CDR3 DNA sequence: TGCGCCAGCAGCCAAGGGGGGGTTGGGCAGACTTCAACTAATGAAAAACTGTTTTTT.

This clone was picked up a small number of times. The chain is built from TRBV7-9 and TRBJ2-2; the match to TRBD1 covers 11 bases. V was pared by 5 bases and J by 4 bases, with 6 bases of the junction left unmatched. There are 16 residues in the CDR3. Germline V gives CDR1 SEHNR, CDR2 FQNEAQ (reference sequence). The chain's CDR3 is CASSPGQGAVTGELFF. CDR3 DNA sequence: TGTGCCAGCAGCCCCGGACAGGGGGCCGTCACCGGGGAGCTGTTTTTT.

The chain is built from TRBV19 and TRBJ1-1, with TRBD1 matching 9 bases. Germline V gene sequence: CDR1 LNHDA, CDR2 SQIVND (reference sequence). This CDR3 is built from 14 residues. V dropped 6 bases and J dropped 5; count of bases not matched to a gene: 7. The CDR3 protein is CASRRTGESTEAFF. The CDR3 DNA follows: TGTGCCAGTAGAAGGACAGGGGAAAGTACTGAAGCTTTCTTT.

V gene TRBV7-7 combines with J gene TRBJ2-5; 11 bases line up with TRBD2. The CDR3 has 16 amino acids. Per the germline V gene, CDR1 is SSHAT and CDR2 is FNYEAQ (reference sequence). V shed 2 bases and J 1 base; nucleotides not matched to a gene: 3. The chain's CDR3 is CASSLSLAGGQETQYF. In DNA, the CDR3 is TGTGCCAGCAGCTTATCGCTAGCGGGGGGCCAAGAGACCCAGTACTTC.

The chain recombines TRBV5-1 with TRBJ1-3; 7 bases fit TRBD1. Germline V lookup: CDR1 SGHRS, CDR2 YFSETQ. The CDR3 runs to 16 residues. V dropped 4 bases and J dropped 0; count of bases not matched to a gene: 7. The chain's CDR3 is CASSKGQQSSGNTIYF. As DNA, the CDR3 is TGCGCCAGCAGCAAGGGACAGCAAAGCTCTGGAAACACCATATATTTT.

This chain joins TRBV7-6 and TRBJ2-3; TRBD2 is a possible D gene (5 bases). Germline CDR1 is SGHVS and CDR2 is FNYEAQ. CDR3 length: 13 residues. The V end lost 4 bases, the J end lost 9 bases, and 14 bases lay between the germline ends. The CDR3 is CASSSRAAETQYF. The CDR3 DNA follows: TGTGCCAGCAGCTCGCGGGCAGCGGAGACGCAGTATTTT. Filled out from reference TRBV7-6 and TRBJ2-3, the complete variable domain reads GAGVSQSPRYKVTKRGQDVALRCDPISGHVSLYWYRQALGQGPEFLTYFNYEAQQDKSGLPNDRFSAERPEGSISTLTIQRTEQRDSAMYRCASSSRAAETQYFGPGTRLTVL.

The sample holds many counts of this clone. This rearrangement joins TRBV30 to TRBJ1-6; D remains unclear. The germline V gene has CDR1 GTSNPN and CDR2 SVGIG (reference sequence). The CDR3 length is 15 residues. V gave up 0 bases and J gave up 0 bases, with 6 bases separating them. DNA of the CDR3: TGTGCCTGGAGTGTCCGGAGCTCCTATAATTCACCCCTCCACTTT. Its protein product is CAWSVRSSYNSPLHF. The full variable domain, rest sourced from reference TRBV30 and TRBJ1-6, is SQTIHQWPATLVQPVGSPLSLECTVEGTSNPNLYWYRQAAGRGLQLLFYSVGIGQISSEVPQNLSASRPQDRQFILSSKKLLLSDSGFYLCAWSVRSSYNSPLHFGNGTRLTVT.